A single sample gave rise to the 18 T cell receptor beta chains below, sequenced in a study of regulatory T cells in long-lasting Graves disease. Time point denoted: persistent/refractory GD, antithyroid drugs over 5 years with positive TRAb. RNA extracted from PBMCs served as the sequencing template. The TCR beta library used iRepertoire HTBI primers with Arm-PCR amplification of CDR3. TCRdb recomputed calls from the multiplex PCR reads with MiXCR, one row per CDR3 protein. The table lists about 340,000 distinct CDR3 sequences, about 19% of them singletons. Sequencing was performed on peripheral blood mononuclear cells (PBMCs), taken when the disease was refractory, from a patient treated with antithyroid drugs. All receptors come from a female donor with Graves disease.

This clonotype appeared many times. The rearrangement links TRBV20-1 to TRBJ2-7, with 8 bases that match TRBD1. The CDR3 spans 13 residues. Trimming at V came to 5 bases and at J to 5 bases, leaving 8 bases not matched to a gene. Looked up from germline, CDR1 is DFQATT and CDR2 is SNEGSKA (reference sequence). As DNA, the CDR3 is TGCAGTGCTCCCAGGCAGGGGGCCCACGAGCAGTACTTC. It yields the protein CSAPRQGAHEQYF.

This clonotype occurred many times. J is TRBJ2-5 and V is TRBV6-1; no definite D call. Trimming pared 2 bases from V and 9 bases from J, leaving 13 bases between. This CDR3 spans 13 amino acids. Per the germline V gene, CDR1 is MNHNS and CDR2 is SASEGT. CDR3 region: CASSEWVAGAQYF. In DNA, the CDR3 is TGTGCCAGCAGTGAATGGGTGGCAGGAGCCCAGTACTTC.

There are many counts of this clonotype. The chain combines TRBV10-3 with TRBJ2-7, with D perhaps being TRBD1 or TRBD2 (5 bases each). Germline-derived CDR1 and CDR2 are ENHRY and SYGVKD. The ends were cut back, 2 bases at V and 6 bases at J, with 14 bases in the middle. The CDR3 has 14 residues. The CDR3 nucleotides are TGTGCCATCAGTGAGGGGGCGTCTGGACTCGAGCAGTACTTC. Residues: CAISEGASGLEQYF.

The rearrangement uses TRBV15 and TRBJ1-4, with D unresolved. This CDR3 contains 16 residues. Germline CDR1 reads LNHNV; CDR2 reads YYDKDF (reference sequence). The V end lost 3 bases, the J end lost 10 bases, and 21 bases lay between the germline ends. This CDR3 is CATSRVEMSQIGKLFF. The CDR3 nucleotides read TGTGCCACCAGCAGGGTAGAGATGTCGCAGATAGGAAAACTGTTTTTT.

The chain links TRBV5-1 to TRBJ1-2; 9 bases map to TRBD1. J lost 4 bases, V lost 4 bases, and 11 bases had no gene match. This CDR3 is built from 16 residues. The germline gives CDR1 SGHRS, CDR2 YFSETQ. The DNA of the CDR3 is TGCGCCAGCAGCAGAAACCAGGACAGGGGCCGCTATGGCTACACCTTC. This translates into CASSRNQDRGRYGYTF.

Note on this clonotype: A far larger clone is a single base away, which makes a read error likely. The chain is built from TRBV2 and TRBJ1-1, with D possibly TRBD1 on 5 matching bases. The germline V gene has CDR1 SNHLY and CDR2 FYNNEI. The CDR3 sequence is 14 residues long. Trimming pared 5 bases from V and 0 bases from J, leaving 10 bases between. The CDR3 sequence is CASSPGAVNTEAFF. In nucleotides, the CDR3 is TGTGCCAGCAGTCCCGGGGCGGTGAACACTGAAGCTTTCTTT. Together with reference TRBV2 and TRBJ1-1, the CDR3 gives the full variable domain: EPEVTQTPSHQVTQMGQEVILRCVPISNHLYFYWYRQILGQKVEFLVSFYNNEISEKSEIFDDQFSVERPDGSNFTLKIRSTKLEDSAMYFCASSPGAVNTEAFFGQGTRLTVV.

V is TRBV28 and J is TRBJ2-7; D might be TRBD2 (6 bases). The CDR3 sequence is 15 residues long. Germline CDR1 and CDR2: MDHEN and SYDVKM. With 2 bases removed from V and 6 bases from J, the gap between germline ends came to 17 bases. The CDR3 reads CASSLVERVVSEQYF. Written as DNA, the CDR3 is TGTGCCAGCAGTTTAGTCGAGCGGGTGGTTAGCGAGCAGTACTTC.

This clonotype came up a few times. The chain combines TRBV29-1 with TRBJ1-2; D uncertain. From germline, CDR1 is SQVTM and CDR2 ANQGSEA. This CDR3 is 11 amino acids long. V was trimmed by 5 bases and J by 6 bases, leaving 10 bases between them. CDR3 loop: CSVLPENGYTF. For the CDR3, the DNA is TGCAGCGTTCTTCCGGAGAATGGCTACACCTTC.

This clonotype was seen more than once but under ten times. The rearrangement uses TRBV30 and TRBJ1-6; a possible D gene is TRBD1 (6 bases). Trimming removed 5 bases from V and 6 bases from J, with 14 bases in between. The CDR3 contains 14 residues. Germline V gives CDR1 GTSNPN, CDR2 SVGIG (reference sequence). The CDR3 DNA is TGTGCCTGGGGAACACAGGGTCTTAATTCACCCCTCCACTTT. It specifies CAWGTQGLNSPLHF. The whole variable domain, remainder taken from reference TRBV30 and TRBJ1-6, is SQTIHQWPATLVQPVGSPLSLECTVEGTSNPNLYWYRQAAGRGLQLLFYSVGIGQISSEVPQNLSASRPQDRQFILSSKKLLLSDSGFYLCAWGTQGLNSPLHFGNGTRLTVT.

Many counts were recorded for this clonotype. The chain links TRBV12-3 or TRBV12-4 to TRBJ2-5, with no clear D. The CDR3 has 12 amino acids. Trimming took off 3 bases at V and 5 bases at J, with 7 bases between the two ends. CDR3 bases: TGTGCCAGCAGTTTGTACGGCGAGACCCAGTACTTC. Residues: CASSLYGETQYF.

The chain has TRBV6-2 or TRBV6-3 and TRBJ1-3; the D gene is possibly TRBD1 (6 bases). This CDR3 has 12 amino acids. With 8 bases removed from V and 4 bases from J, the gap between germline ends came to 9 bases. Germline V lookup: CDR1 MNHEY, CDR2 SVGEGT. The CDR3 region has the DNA TGTGCCAGCGGAGGGGGGGGAAACACCATATATTTT. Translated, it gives CASGGGGNTIYF.

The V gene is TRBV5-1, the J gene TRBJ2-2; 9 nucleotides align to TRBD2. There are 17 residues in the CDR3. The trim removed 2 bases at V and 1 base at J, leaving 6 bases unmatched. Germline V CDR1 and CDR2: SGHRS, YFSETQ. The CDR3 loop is CASSFRPSGVNTGELFF. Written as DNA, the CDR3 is TGCGCCAGCAGCTTTCGTCCTAGCGGGGTGAACACCGGGGAGCTGTTTTTT.

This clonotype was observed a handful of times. As DNA, the CDR3 is TGCGCCAGCAGCCAAGAACCGGGACAGGTCAATCAGCCCCAGCATTTT. It yields the protein CASSQEPGQVNQPQHF. V gene TRBV4-1 combines with J gene TRBJ1-5; 8 bases are a match to TRBD1. The germline gives CDR1 MGHRA, CDR2 YSYEKL. CDR3 length: 16 residues. After removal of 0 bases from V and 3 bases from J, the junction contained 4 bases not matched to a gene.

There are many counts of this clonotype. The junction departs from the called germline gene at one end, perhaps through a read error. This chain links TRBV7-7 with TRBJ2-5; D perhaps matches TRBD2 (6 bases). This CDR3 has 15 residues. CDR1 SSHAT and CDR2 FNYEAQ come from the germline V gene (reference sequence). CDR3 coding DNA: TGTGCTAGCAGCTTACAGGCCCGAGCGGGAGAGACCCAGTACTTC. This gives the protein CASSLQARAGETQYF.

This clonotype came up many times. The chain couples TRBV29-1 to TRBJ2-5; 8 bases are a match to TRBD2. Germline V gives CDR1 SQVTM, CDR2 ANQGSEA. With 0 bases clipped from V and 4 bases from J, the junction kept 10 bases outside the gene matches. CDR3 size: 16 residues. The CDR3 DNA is TGCAGCGTTGAAGATCCCCTCGGGAGGGCCCGAGAGACCCAGTACTTC. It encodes CSVEDPLGRARETQYF. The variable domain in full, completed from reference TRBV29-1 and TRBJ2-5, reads SAVISQKPSRDICQRGTSLTIQCQVDSQVTMMFWYRQQPGQSLTLIATANQGSEATYESGFVIDKFPISRPNLTFSTLTVSNMSPEDSSIYLCSVEDPLGRARETQYFGPGTRLLVL.

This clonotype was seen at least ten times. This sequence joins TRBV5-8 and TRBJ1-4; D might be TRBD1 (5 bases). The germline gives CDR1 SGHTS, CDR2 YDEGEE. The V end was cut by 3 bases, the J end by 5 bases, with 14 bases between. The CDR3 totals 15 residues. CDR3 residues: CASSSVGTQNEKLFF. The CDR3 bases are TGTGCCAGCAGCTCAGTGGGGACTCAAAATGAAAAACTGTTTTTT.

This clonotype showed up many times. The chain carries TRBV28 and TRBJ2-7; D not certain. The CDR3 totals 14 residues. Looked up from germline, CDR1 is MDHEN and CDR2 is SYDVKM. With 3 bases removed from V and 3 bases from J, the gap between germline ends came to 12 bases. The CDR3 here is CASSFLDTYYEQYF. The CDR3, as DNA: TGTGCCAGCAGTTTCCTAGACACTTACTACGAGCAGTACTTC.

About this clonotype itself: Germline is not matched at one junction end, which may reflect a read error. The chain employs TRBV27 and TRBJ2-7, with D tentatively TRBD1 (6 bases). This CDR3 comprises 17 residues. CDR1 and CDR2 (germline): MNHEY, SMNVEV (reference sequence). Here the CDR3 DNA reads TGTGCCAGCAGTTTAGTAGGGGGATCCTTAGCCTCCTACGAGCAATACTTC. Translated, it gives CASSLVGGSLASYEQYF.